The rows below give T cell receptor beta chains drawn from one sample of a study of T-cell memory formation after mild COVID-19. TCRdb called the 5' RACE reads again in MiXCR, with one record for every CDR3 protein. The sample yields 550,000 to 600,000 distinct CDR3 sequences, approximately 21% seen once. Sequenced sample: PBMCs or a T cell subset sorted from them (not recorded which). These TCRs come from an adult woman who had mild COVID-19 (a few samples of this study predate the infection). Cell type and time point are not known. Both conserved end residues are trimmed from each CDR3.

TRBJ2-5	TRBV5-4	ASSFSGLGAPETQY
TRBJ1-1	TRBV27	ASSLTVEGTEAF
TRBJ1-5	TRBV24-1	ATSDGNNQPQH
TRBJ1-1	TRBV21-1	ASSPRTGGRDTEAF
TRBJ2-1	TRBV27	ASSSGLAGYNEQF
TRBJ1-5	TRBV12-3/TRBV12-4	ASSLVSTGQPQH
TRBJ2-1	TRBV5-1	ASGAGTSGRSEQF
TRBJ1-1	TRBV3-1	ASSQSTREAF
TRBJ2-1	TRBV7-2	ASEGFYEQF
TRBJ2-1	TRBV9	ASSPSRGNSYNEQF
TRBJ2-5	TRBV12-3/TRBV12-4	ASSQRGPETQY
TRBJ2-3	TRBV6-5	ASSFGDRGADTQY
TRBJ2-3	TRBV15	ATSRRDRDTDTQY
TRBJ2-7	TRBV7-9	ASSLAGGPVQY
TRBJ2-5	TRBV5-4	ASRRWDRWQETQY
TRBJ2-1	TRBV7-9	ASSTRTGHLYNEQL
TRBJ2-3	TRBV29-1	SARSGPGGTQY
TRBJ2-7	TRBV4-3	ASSQAGRAFYEQY
TRBJ1-2	TRBV6-5	ASSYRGMRGYT
TRBJ2-5	TRBV7-9	ASSFVRDPKETQY
TRBJ1-2	TRBV5-5	ASSVTGTANYGYT
TRBJ2-2	TRBV7-3	ASSPRPAGLSGELF
TRBJ2-1	TRBV19	ASSIRGDGYNEQF
TRBJ2-5	TRBV7-8	ASSLDPSFVETQY
TRBJ2-7	TRBV6-5	ASSSGTQPYEQY
TRBJ1-2	TRBV7-2	ASSPLAWGYT